This T cell receptor (beta chain) was recovered during a study of shared clonotypes between healthy human individuals. Overall study findings and caveats: A generally larger estimated richness was seen in naive subsets than in memory subsets.

The protocol was immunoSEQ multiplex PCR, while the TCRdb copy is restricted to in-frame clones and leaves out a portion. The sample shows 150,000 to 200,000 clones, approximately 92% of them seen only once. About this clone: Its specificity is unknown.

The receptor comes from a woman younger than 45 in good health. The sample comprised naive CD4+ T cells sorted from blood. The sample's subset: CD45RA+ positively selected.

The CDR3 DNA sequence: TGCGCCAGCAGCTCTTTAGCGGGAGGCGGCACAGATACGCAGTATTTT. Translated, it gives CASSSLAGGGTDTQYF. The rearrangement uses TRBV5-1 and TRBJ2-3; 10 bases match TRBD2. Germline assignment: CDR1 SGHRS and CDR2 YFSETQ. V dropped 3 bases and J dropped 1; count of bases not matched to a gene: 5. CDR3 length: 16 amino acids.